This TCR beta chain was identified in a study of T cells after yellow fever vaccination. Overall study findings and caveats: CD4 and CD8 compartments shared a small share of clonotypes.

MiXCR, run by TCRdb on the 5' RACE reads, gives a single entry per CDR3 protein. The sample has 150,000 or so distinct CDR3 sequences, approximately 9.7% seen once. Germline V gives CDR1 WSHSY, CDR2 SAAADI. Germline trimming cut 2 bases from V and 11 bases from J; bases unmatched to any gene: 10. CDR3 length equals 15 residues. Turning to this clonotype: Its specificity is unknown.

This sequence originates from a man aged 18-30 years who received the YFV17D yellow fever vaccine. The chain recombines TRBV10-2 with TRBJ1-5; TRBD1 aligns across 9 bases. The sample in question was CD8+ T cells sorted from PBMCs, obtained 45 days after the yellow fever booster vaccination. Written as DNA, the CDR3 is TGCGCCAGCAGTGAGAGGGACAGGGCCTGGGAGTCCCAGCATTTT. It is translated as CASSERDRAWESQHF.